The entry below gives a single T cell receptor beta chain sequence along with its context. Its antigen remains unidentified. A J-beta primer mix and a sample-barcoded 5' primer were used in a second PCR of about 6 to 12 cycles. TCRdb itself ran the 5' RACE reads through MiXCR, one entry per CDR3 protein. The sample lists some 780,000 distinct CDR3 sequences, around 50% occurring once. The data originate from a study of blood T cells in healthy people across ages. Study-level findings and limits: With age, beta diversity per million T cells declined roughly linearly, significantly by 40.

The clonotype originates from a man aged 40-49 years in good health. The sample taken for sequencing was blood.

CDR3 residues: CATSNKVAGTDTQYF. The CDR3 coding sequence is TGTGCCACCAGTAATAAGGTTGCTGGCACAGATACGCAGTATTTT. This sequence joins TRBV15 and TRBJ2-3; D unresolved. This CDR3 has 15 residues. Germline CDR1 is LNHNV and CDR2 is YYDKDF (reference sequence). V lost 6 bases and J lost 1, with 14 bases in between.